Presented here are 10 T cell receptor beta chains from one specimen sequenced in a study of OX40 agonist ivuxolimab in advanced cancers. The protocol was immunoSEQ multiplex PCR, while the TCRdb copy is restricted to in-frame clones and leaves out a portion. The data contain approximately 14,000 clones, about 90% of them seen just once; the ten biggest clones take up 67%. This specimen consisted of CD4+ or CD8+ T cells sorted from blood, obtained in a trial of the OX40 agonist ivuxolimab. The origin of the receptors is an adult with an advanced solid tumor such as melanoma, head and neck, liver or kidney cancer.

This chain uses TRBV4-2 with TRBJ2-7; 7 bases are a match to TRBD2. V gave up 4 bases and J gave up 2 bases; unmatched junction bases: 5. The CDR3 is made up of 14 amino acids. In germline, CDR1 is LGHNA, CDR2 YNFKEQ. The CDR3 region has the DNA TGTGCCAGCAGCCTCCCCGGGAGGCCCTACGAGCAGTACTTC. This codes for CASSLPGRPYEQYF.

The chain links TRBV5-1 to TRBJ2-1; tentative D call: TRBD1 (5 bases). The germline CDR1 and CDR2 sequences are SGHRS and YFSETQ. V lost 0 bases and J lost 8, with 12 bases in between. The CDR3 covers 14 residues. Here the CDR3 DNA reads TGCGCCAGCAGCTTGGAACAGGTCGTGGATGAGCAGTTCTTC. Encoded protein: CASSLEQVVDEQFF.

The gene calls are TRBV6-6 and TRBJ1-3; no definite D call. V was pared by 2 bases and J by 3 bases, with 8 bases between. In germline, CDR1 is MNHNY, CDR2 SVGAGI (reference sequence). The CDR3 covers 14 residues. The CDR3 region is CASSYGDSGNTIYF. CDR3 sequence (DNA): TGTGCCAGCAGTTACGGGGATAGTGGAAACACCATATATTTT.

The chain recombines TRBV19 with TRBJ2-3; D remains unclear. The CDR3 length is 11 residues. V shed 7 bases and J shed 9 bases, with 11 bases lying between them. Germline V CDR1 and CDR2: LNHDA, SQIVND (reference sequence). CDR3 nucleotides: TGTGCCAGTAATGTGGGAATGACGCAGTATTTT. Its protein product is CASNVGMTQYF.

The rearrangement uses TRBV1 and TRBJ2-1; the table calls TRBD2, which could not be checked here. TRBV1 counts as a pseudogene. The CDR3 extends over 13 amino acids. The CDR3 coding sequence is TGCACCAGCAGCCAAGTCAGCGGTTCGGAGCAGTTCTTC. Translating gives CTSSQVSGSEQFF.

The CDR3 nucleotides are TGTGCCAGCAGCGGGACAGGGGCGATTAACTATGGCTACACCTTC. Its protein product is CASSGTGAINYGYTF. This chain joins TRBV9 and TRBJ1-2; 9 bases map to TRBD1. V dropped 3 bases and J dropped 1; count of bases not matched to a gene: 4. This CDR3 has 15 residues. The V gene's germline CDR1 is SGDLS and CDR2 YYNGEE.

The chain uses TRBV7-2 and TRBJ2-7; D possibly corresponds to TRBD2 (5 bases). The germline V and J ends were trimmed by 1 base and 6 bases, with 10 bases remaining between them. Germline CDR1 is SGHTA and CDR2 is FQGNSA. This CDR3 region has 13 residues. As DNA, the CDR3 is TGTGCCAGCAGCTTAGGGCTAGCAGGCGAGCAGTACTTC. This translates into CASSLGLAGEQYF.

The V call is TRBV6-4, the J call TRBJ1-5; no clear D. V lost 2 bases and J lost 4, with 9 bases in between. Germline V CDR1 and CDR2: MRHNA, SNTAGT. The length of the CDR3 is 14 residues. DNA of the CDR3: TGTGCCAGCAGTGACGGAGGGCCTAATCAGCCCCAGCATTTT. The encoded protein is CASSDGGPNQPQHF.

The genes are TRBV19 and TRBJ1-2; D is unclear. Trimming removed 6 bases from V and 4 bases from J, with 9 bases in between. CDR3 size: 12 residues. Germline V CDR1 and CDR2: LNHDA, SQIVND (reference sequence). The CDR3: CASRRGGYGYTF. The CDR3 DNA reads TGTGCCAGTAGACGGGGTGGCTATGGCTACACCTTC.

A few counts support this clone. The gene calls are TRBV10-3 and TRBJ2-5, with 10 bases lining up with TRBD2. Trimming took 10 bases from V and 2 from J; bases not matched to a gene: 13. CDR1 and CDR2 (germline): ENHRY, SYGVKD. This CDR3 spans 16 amino acids. The CDR3 loop reads CASGLADLQGQETQYF. The CDR3 nucleotides read TGTGCCAGCGGACTAGCGGACCTTCAGGGGCAAGAGACCCAGTACTTC.